These 8 T cell receptor beta chains were all obtained from the same sample, sequenced in a study of CD8 T cells in ankylosing spondylitis. TCRdb re-called the 5' RACE reads through MiXCR, storing one row per CDR3 protein. The sample yields 100,000 or so distinct CDR3 sequences, more than 20% seen once. The specimen sequenced was synovial fluid, either unsorted or a sorted T cell fraction (not recorded which). These receptor sequences come from a male donor with ankylosing spondylitis.

At least ten counts were recorded for this clonotype. The chain couples TRBV7-8 to TRBJ2-2, with D unclear. CDR1 SGHVS and CDR2 FQNEAQ come from the germline V gene. This CDR3 comprises 11 residues. The ends were cut back, 2 bases at V and 8 bases at J, with 3 bases in the middle. CDR3 nucleotides: TGTGCCAGCAGCTTAAGGGGGGAGCTGTTTTTT. This encodes CASSLRGELFF.

The CDR3, as DNA: TGCGCCAGCAGCTTCGGGACAGGGGGAACTAACTATGGCTACACCTTC. Encoded protein: CASSFGTGGTNYGYTF. The V call is TRBV5-1, the J call TRBJ1-2, with 11 bases identical to TRBD1. This CDR3 region has 16 residues. With V trimmed by 2 bases and J by 0 bases, 3 bases remained unmatched. The germline V gene has CDR1 SGHRS and CDR2 YFSETQ.

The chain has TRBV10-2 and TRBJ1-2; D may be TRBD1 (6 bases). The germline V gene encodes CDR1 WSHSY and CDR2 SAAADI. The length of the CDR3 is 11 residues. Trimming stripped 6 bases from V and 6 bases from J, with 8 bases between. CDR3 amino acids: CASRSGDGYTF. In DNA, the CDR3 is TGCGCCAGCAGATCAGGGGATGGCTACACCTTC.

The chain carries TRBV20-1 and TRBJ1-1; D uncertain. CDR3 length: 12 amino acids. The V gene's germline CDR1 is DFQATT and CDR2 SNEGSKA (reference sequence). The germline V and J ends were trimmed by 0 bases and 7 bases, with 9 bases remaining between them. In DNA, the CDR3 is TGCAGTGCTAGAGATTGGATGAATGAAGCTTTCTTT. It translates to CSARDWMNEAFF.

This clonotype was detected only a few times. The J gene is TRBJ2-7, the V gene TRBV18; 10 positions match TRBD1. In germline, CDR1 is KGHSH, CDR2 LQKENI. The CDR3 runs to 16 residues. The V and J ends lost 0 bases and 5 bases, in that order; junction bases with no gene match: 7. The DNA for the CDR3 is TGTGCCAGCTCACCACCGACCGGGACAGGGGTCCACGAGCAGTACGTC. This encodes CASSPPTGTGVHEQYV.

This clonotype was recorded a few times. The rearrangement links TRBV7-9 to TRBJ1-5; TRBD1 might be the D (5 bases). The CDR3 has 14 residues. The V gene lost 5 bases and the J gene lost 4 bases, with 12 bases spanning the gap. Germline V CDR1 and CDR2: SEHNR, FQNEAQ (reference sequence). The CDR3 spells CASSPTGYNQPQHF. As DNA, the CDR3 is TGTGCCAGCAGCCCTACAGGTTATAATCAGCCCCAGCATTTT.

This clonotype was recorded many times. The chain combines TRBV6-1 with TRBJ2-1; 10 bases match TRBD1. Per germline, CDR1 MNHNS and CDR2 SASEGT. The CDR3 is 15 amino acids. J was trimmed by 8 bases and V by 7 bases; bases with no gene match: 11. CDR3 loop: CASTILPTGGYEQFF. In DNA form, the CDR3 reads TGTGCCAGCACCATCCTCCCGACAGGGGGCTATGAGCAGTTCTTC.

The V and J genes are TRBV12-5 and TRBJ2-1; 7 bases fit TRBD2. Losses at the gene ends were 6 bases for V and 5 bases for J; bases not matched to a gene: 13. CDR1 and CDR2 from the germline V gene are LGHNT and FRNRAP. CDR3 size: 16 residues. The CDR3 protein is CASGLWRGIGHNEQFF. CDR3 DNA: TGTGCTAGTGGGTTGTGGCGGGGGATAGGCCACAATGAGCAGTTCTTC.